This TCR beta chain was found in a study of yellow fever vaccine responses in identical twins. Study results and caveats: Each twin's T cell response to the vaccine was reported to look partly convergent and partly personalized.

The CDR3 runs to 15 residues. Deletions cut 1 base from V and 6 bases from J, with 16 bases between. In germline, CDR1 is SNHLY, CDR2 FYNNEI. TCRdb used MiXCR to reprocess the RT-PCR reads, holding one entry per CDR3 protein. The table includes roughly 4,200 distinct CDR3 sequences, 85% to 90% detected once. With respect to this clonotype: The target antigen is unknown.

V is TRBV2 and J is TRBJ2-7; no reliable D call. The starting material was T cells from blood (PBMCs), unsorted or a sorted subset (not recorded which), obtained before or after yellow fever vaccination (not recorded which). The source is a woman in her late teens or twenties who received the yellow fever vaccine. The CDR3 nucleotides read TGTGCCAGCAGTGAAGGGCCCGACCCTTTTCCCGAGCAGTACTTC. It yields the protein CASSEGPDPFPEQYF.